This T cell receptor (beta chain) derives from a study of T cell repertoires in cytomegalovirus infection. Overall study context: Signatures in public TCR beta sequences pointed to both CMV infection and matching HLA type. Study-wide findings and caveats: Cumulative public TCR beta family frequency identified carriers of CMV plus the relevant HLA. Clonotype analysis showed dominance of the ex vivo response by HLA-C-restricted CMV-specific TCR beta clonotypes.

TCRdb re-derived calls from the reads in MiXCR, one entry per CDR3 protein. The table includes about 180,000 distinct CDR3 sequences, around 15% detected once. Concerning this clonotype: Antigen: not known.

This CDR3 has 15 residues. V was pared by 5 bases and J by 0 bases, with 6 bases of the junction left unmatched. The V gene's germline CDR1 is MDHEN and CDR2 SYDVKM. The rearrangement joins TRBV28 to TRBJ1-1; 7 bases map to TRBD1. The TCR originated in a human donor in good health (CMV status not recorded). Some clones in this sample may be carry-over from other donors' samples. What was sequenced was PBMCs. The CDR3: CASSKGQRLNTEAFF. The CDR3 DNA is TGTGCCAGCAGTAAGGGACAGCGATTGAACACTGAAGCTTTCTTT.